Listed here are 14 T cell receptor beta chains from one sample, sequenced in a study of CD8 T cells in ankylosing spondylitis. TCRdb reanalysed the 5' RACE reads using MiXCR and keeps one entry per CDR3 protein. The sample holds tens of thousands of distinct CDR3 sequences, about a tenth seen once. Sequences were obtained from blood, either unsorted or a sorted T cell fraction (not recorded which). The source is a male donor with ankylosing spondylitis or in good health (not recorded which).

This clonotype has a count of ten or more. The V call is TRBV5-1, the J call TRBJ2-1; TRBD1 aligns across 10 bases. V dropped 4 bases and J dropped 8; count of bases not matched to a gene: 9. Germline V CDR1 and CDR2: SGHRS, YFSETQ. The CDR3 spans 15 residues. The CDR3 nucleotides read TGCGCCAGCAGCCCCCGGGACAGGGGTATCTATGAGCAGTTCTTC. It specifies CASSPRDRGIYEQFF.

This clonotype was seen at least ten times. This chain uses TRBV3-1 with TRBJ2-7; unclear D gene. Germline-derived CDR1 and CDR2 are LGHDT and YNNKEL (reference sequence). This CDR3 spans 12 amino acids. V was shortened by 4 bases and J by 4 bases, with 8 bases between the two germline ends. The DNA of the CDR3 is TGTGCCAGCAGCCTAGACGTGTACGAGCAGTACTTC. Translating it yields CASSLDVYEQYF.

The CDR3 spells CASSAITGVDEQFF. The CDR3 DNA sequence: TGTGCCAGCAGTGCTATCACAGGGGTTGACGAGCAGTTCTTC. The chain combines TRBV7-3 with TRBJ2-1; 7 bases map to TRBD1. The trim removed 6 bases at V and 10 bases at J, leaving 12 bases unmatched. This CDR3 is built from 14 residues. CDR1 SGHTA and CDR2 FQGTGA come from the germline V gene.

The chain employs TRBV7-3 and TRBJ2-1; D uncertain. This CDR3 region has 16 residues. Trimming shortened V by 1 base and J by 0 bases, and 10 bases separated the two germline ends. CDR1 and CDR2 (germline): SGHTA, FQGTGA. The CDR3, as DNA: TGTGCCAGCAGCTTAATGGGGATGAACTCCTACAATGAGCAGTTCTTC. Residues: CASSLMGMNSYNEQFF. Supplemented by reference TRBV7-3 and TRBJ2-1, the full variable domain reads GAGVSQTPSNKVTEKGKYVELRCDPISGHTALYWYRQSLGQGPEFLIYFQGTGAADDSGLPNDRFFAVRPEGSVSTLKIQRTERGDSAVYLCASSLMGMNSYNEQFFGPGTRLTVL.

In DNA, the CDR3 is TGTGCCAGCAGTTTAGCTGGGGGAACCCAGTACTTC. It is translated as CASSLAGGTQYF. This rearrangement joins TRBV12-3 or TRBV12-4 to TRBJ2-5, with D tentatively TRBD1 or TRBD2 (5 bases each). The CDR3 length is 12 residues. V dropped 0 bases and J dropped 8 bases, with 7 bases sitting between them.

V and J are TRBV2 and TRBJ2-5; D gene uncertain. The V and J ends lost 2 bases and 0 bases respectively, with 7 bases between them. The germline CDR1 and CDR2 sequences are SNHLY and FYNNEI. This CDR3 is 14 amino acids long. The CDR3 coding sequence is TGTGCCAGCAGTGAAAACAGAGACCAAGAGACCCAGTACTTC. As protein: CASSENRDQETQYF. Filled out from reference TRBV2 and TRBJ2-5, the complete variable domain reads EPEVTQTPSHQVTQMGQEVILRCVPISNHLYFYWYRQILGQKVEFLVSFYNNEISEKSEIFDDQFSVERPDGSNFTLKIRSTKLEDSAMYFCASSENRDQETQYFGPGTRLLVL.

In this sample, this clonotype turned up many times. This chain links TRBV20-1 with TRBJ2-7; no clear D. This CDR3 is 10 amino acids long. CDR1 and CDR2 (germline): DFQATT, SNEGSKA (reference sequence). Trimming pared 5 bases from V and 6 bases from J, leaving 8 bases between. The CDR3 nucleotides read TGCAGTGCTTTCGACGGCGAGCAGTACTTC. It specifies CSAFDGEQYF.

CDR3 sequence reads: CASSRTENQPQHF. The CDR3 DNA is TGTGCCAGCAGTCGGACAGAGAATCAGCCCCAGCATTTT. The chain has TRBV2 and TRBJ1-5, with D maybe TRBD1 (6 bases). The V gene lost 5 bases and the J gene lost 4 bases, with 9 bases spanning the gap. The germline gives CDR1 SNHLY, CDR2 FYNNEI. There are 13 residues in the CDR3.

In this sample, this clonotype turned up many times. The chain recombines TRBV2 with TRBJ2-3; D perhaps matches TRBD2 (5 bases). In germline, CDR1 is SNHLY, CDR2 FYNNEI. This CDR3 is 14 amino acids long. With 6 bases removed from V and 6 bases from J, the gap between germline ends came to 16 bases. This chain's CDR3 is CASRSGEPVDTQYF. CDR3 nucleotides: TGTGCCAGCAGGAGTGGGGAGCCCGTGGATACGCAGTATTTT.

This clonotype was detected many times. The gene calls are TRBV6-5 and TRBJ1-1, with D hard to call. Trimming pared 3 bases from V and 3 bases from J, leaving 8 bases between. The V gene's germline CDR1 is MNHEY and CDR2 SVGAGI. CDR3 length equals 13 residues. CDR3 amino acids: CASSYRDDTEAFF. Here the CDR3 DNA reads TGTGCCAGCAGTTATCGGGATGACACTGAAGCTTTCTTT.

Comments on this clonotype: This may come from a read error, since a much larger clone is one base off. V usage is TRBV3-1 and J usage is TRBJ1-2, with no clear D. CDR1 and CDR2 (germline): LGHDT, YNNKEL (reference sequence). CDR3 length equals 15 residues. The CDR3 loop reads CASSQDLTSYYGYIF. The DNA for the CDR3 is TGTGCCAGCAGCCAAGATCTGACCAGCTACTATGGCTACATCTTC.

This clonotype was counted at least ten times. This chain uses TRBV28 with TRBJ1-2; D may be TRBD1 (5 bases). In germline, CDR1 is MDHEN, CDR2 SYDVKM. This CDR3 is 17 amino acids long. V lost 2 bases to trimming and J lost 3 bases, with 19 bases between them. In nucleotides, the CDR3 is TGTGCCAGCAGTTTAGGGTGGGGGTCCGGGCCTGACTATGGCTACACCTTC. Translating it yields CASSLGWGSGPDYGYTF.

This clonotype has at least ten counts. The chain links TRBV3-1 to TRBJ2-1; 11 bases agree with TRBD1. The CDR3 has 15 residues. The germline V gene has CDR1 LGHDT and CDR2 YNNKEL (reference sequence). V shed 3 bases and J 4 bases; nucleotides not matched to a gene: 2. CDR3 amino acids: CASSQGQGGYNEQFF. DNA for the CDR3: TGTGCCAGCAGCCAGGGACAGGGGGGTTACAATGAGCAGTTCTTC.

The chain recombines TRBV7-6 with TRBJ2-7, with 7 bases fitting TRBD2. V gave up 1 base and J gave up 0 bases; unmatched junction bases: 6. Germline-derived CDR1 and CDR2 are SGHVS and FNYEAQ. This CDR3 is 16 amino acids long. The DNA for the CDR3 is TGTGCCAGCAGCTTAGGGAGCGGGATCAGCTCCTACGAGCAGTACTTC. The encoded protein is CASSLGSGISSYEQYF.